This T cell receptor beta chain was captured in a study of T cell changes during pregnancy in multiple sclerosis. Clones were sequenced by immunoSEQ multiplex PCR, and TCRdb holds only the in-frame ones, with some missing. The data show fewer than 140,000 clones, around 90% seen once. The CDR3 has 15 amino acids. V was pared by 0 bases and J by 0 bases, with 7 bases between. Germline-derived CDR1 and CDR2 are SGDLS and YYNGEE. This specimen consisted of peripheral blood, obtained before pregnancy. The chain uses TRBV9 and TRBJ1-5; D is unclear. This clonotype was sampled from a female donor with multiple sclerosis, enrolled in a pregnancy study. CDR3 DNA: TGTGCCAGCAGCGTAGGAGGAAATAGCAATCAGCCCCAGCATTTT. Protein sequence: CASSVGGNSNQPQHF.